This T cell receptor (beta chain) was recorded in a study of control samples from healthy donors and cancer patients (TCRdb year 2020). The protocol used for the library was the immunoSEQ multiplex PCR assay. Imported from immuneACCESS, the table was reduced by TCRdb to in-frame sequences with V and J called. These copies leave out some clones; in studies compared against another copy, an unresolved V gene accounts for under half, and the cause of the remainder is not known. The sample table holds some 130,000 clones, of which less than 95% were seen once. Just over 8.5% of the sample is held by the ten biggest clonotypes. Remarks on this clone: The clone's antigen remains unknown. No quality values exist for individual bases; no much larger clone is one base distant.

The sample was blood. This TCR was recovered from a man between 18 and 35 years old in good health.

CDR3 reads: CASSKGRHTEAFF. The DNA sequence reads TGTGCCAGCAGCAAAGGGCGGCACACTGAAGCTTTCTTT. The chain is assembled from TRBV21-1 and TRBJ1-1. TRBV21-1 is a known pseudogene. From the cysteine through the phenylalanine, the CDR3 covers 13 amino acids. Just CDR3 DNA is preserved here, 39 bases in frame from base 1.